This T cell receptor (beta chain) was observed in a study of blood T cell repertoires in COVID-19. Study as a whole: Samples came from the United States, Italy and Spain, spanning acute and convalescent COVID-19.

Sequenced by immunoSEQ multiplex PCR; TCRdb stores in-frame clones only, minus some. The repertoire holds some 110,000 clones, with 86% as singletons. The CDR3 is made up of 14 amino acids. With 5 bases clipped from V and 5 bases from J, the junction kept 8 bases outside the gene matches. Germline V lookup: CDR1 GTSNPN, CDR2 SVGIG (reference sequence). This receptor was obtained from a human donor in a cohort sampled during active COVID-19. The rearrangement links TRBV30 to TRBJ2-7, with 11 bases fitting TRBD2. The specimen was peripheral blood. The CDR3 protein is CAWSLAGGPHEQYF. CDR3 bases: TGTGCCTGGTCGTTAGCGGGAGGGCCCCACGAGCAGTACTTC.